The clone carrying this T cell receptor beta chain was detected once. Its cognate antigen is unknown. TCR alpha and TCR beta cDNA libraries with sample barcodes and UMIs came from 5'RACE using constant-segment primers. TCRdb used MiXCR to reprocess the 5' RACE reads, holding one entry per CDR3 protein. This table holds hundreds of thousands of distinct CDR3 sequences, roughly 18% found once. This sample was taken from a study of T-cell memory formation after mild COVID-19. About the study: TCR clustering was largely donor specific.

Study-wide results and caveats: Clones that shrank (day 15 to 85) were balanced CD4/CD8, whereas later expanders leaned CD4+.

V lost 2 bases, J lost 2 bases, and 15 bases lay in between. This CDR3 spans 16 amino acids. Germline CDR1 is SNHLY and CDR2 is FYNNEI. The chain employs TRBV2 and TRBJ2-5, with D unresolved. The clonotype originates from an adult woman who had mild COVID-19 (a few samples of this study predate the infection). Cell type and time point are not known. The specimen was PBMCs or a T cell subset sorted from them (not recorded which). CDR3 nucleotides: TGTGCCAGCAGTGAAAGTACGTTGGCGGTGCAAGAGACCCAGTACTTC. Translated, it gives CASSESTLAVQETQYF.